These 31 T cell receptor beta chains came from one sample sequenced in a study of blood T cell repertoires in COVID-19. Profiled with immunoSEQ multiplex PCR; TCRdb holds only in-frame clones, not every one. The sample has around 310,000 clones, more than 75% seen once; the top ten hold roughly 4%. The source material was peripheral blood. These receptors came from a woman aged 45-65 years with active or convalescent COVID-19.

The CDR3 DNA reads as TGTGCCAGCAGCATCGGACAGTCTTACTCTGGGGCCAACGTCCTGACTTTC. Its protein product is CASSIGQSYSGANVLTF. The chain has TRBV7-3 and TRBJ2-6; D is perhaps TRBD1 (6 bases). V was pared by 5 bases and J by 0 bases, with 14 bases between. CDR1 is SGHTA and CDR2 is FQGTGA in the germline V gene. The CDR3 has 17 amino acids.

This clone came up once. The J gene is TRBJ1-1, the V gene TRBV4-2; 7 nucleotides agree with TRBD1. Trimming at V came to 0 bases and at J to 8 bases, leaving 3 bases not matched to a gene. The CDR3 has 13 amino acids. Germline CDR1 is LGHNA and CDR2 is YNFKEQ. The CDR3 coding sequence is TGTGCCAGCAGCCAAGAGCCGACAGGGGAAGCTTTCTTT. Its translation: CASSQEPTGEAFF.

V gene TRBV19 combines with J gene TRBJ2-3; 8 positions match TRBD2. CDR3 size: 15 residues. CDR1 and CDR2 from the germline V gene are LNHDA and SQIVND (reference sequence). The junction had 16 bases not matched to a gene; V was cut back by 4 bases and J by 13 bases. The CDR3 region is CASSTGTRVLGAKYF. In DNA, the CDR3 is TGTGCCAGTAGTACCGGGACTAGAGTACTTGGGGCTAAGTATTTT.

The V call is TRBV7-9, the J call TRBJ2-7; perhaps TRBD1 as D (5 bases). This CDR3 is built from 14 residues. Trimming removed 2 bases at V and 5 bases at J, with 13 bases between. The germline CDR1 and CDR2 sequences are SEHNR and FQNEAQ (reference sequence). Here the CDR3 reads CASSLTGSRDEQYF. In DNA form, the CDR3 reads TGTGCCAGCAGCTTAACTGGCTCCAGGGACGAGCAGTACTTC. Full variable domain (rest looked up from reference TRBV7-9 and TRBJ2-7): DTGVSQNPRHKITKRGQNVTFRCDPISEHNRLYWYRQTLGQGPEFLTYFQNEAQLEKSRLLSDRFSAERPKGSFSTLEIQRTEQGDSAMYLCASSLTGSRDEQYFGPGTRLTVT.

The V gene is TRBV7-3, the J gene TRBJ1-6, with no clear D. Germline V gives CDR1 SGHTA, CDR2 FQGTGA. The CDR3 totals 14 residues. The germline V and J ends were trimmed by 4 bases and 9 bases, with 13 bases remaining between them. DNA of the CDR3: TGTGCCAGCAGCTCCGGGAAATCTGGTTCACCCCTCCACTTT. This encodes CASSSGKSGSPLHF.

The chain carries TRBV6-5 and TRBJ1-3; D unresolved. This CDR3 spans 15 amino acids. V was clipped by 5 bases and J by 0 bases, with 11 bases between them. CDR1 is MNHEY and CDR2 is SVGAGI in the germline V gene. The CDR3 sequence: CASSTRTPSGNTIYF. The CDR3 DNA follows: TGTGCCAGCAGTACCCGTACTCCCTCTGGAAACACCATATATTTT.

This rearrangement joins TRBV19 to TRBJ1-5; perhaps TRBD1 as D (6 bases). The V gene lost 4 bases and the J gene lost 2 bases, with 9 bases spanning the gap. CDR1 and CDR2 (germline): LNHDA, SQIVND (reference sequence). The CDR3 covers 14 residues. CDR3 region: CASSRRQGNQPQHF. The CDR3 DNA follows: TGTGCCAGTAGTAGACGACAGGGCAATCAGCCCCAGCATTTT.

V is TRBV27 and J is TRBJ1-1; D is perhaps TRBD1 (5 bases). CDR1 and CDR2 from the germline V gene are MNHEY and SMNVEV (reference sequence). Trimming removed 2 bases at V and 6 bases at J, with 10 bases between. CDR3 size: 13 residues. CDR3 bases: TGTGCCAGCAGTTTAAAAAGGGGTGCTGAAGCTTTCTTT. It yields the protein CASSLKRGAEAFF.

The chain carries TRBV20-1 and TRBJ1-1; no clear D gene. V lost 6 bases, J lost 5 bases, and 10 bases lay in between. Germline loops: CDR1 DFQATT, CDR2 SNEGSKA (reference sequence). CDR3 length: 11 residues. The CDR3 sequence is CSARARTEAFF. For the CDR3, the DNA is TGCAGTGCGCGGGCACGGACTGAAGCTTTCTTT.

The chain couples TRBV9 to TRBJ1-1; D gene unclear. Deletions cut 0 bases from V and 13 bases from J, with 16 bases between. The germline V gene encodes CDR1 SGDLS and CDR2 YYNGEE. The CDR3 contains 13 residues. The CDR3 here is CASSVGPATLGFF. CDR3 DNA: TGTGCCAGCAGCGTAGGTCCAGCGACCTTGGGTTTCTTT.

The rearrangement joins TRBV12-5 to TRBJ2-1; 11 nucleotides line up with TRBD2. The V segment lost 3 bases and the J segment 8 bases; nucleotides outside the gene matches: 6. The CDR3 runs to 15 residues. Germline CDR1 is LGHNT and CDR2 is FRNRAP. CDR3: CASGFSGRVGHEQFF. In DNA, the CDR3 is TGTGCTAGTGGTTTTAGCGGGAGGGTCGGTCATGAGCAGTTCTTC.

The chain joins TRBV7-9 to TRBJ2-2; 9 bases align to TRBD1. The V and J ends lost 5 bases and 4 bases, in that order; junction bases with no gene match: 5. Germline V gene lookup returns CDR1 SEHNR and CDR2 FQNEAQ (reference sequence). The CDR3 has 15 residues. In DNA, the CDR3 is TGTGCCAGCAGCCTCACAGGGGGCGTCACCGGGGAGCTGTTTTTT. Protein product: CASSLTGGVTGELFF. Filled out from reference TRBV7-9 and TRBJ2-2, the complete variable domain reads DTGVSQNPRHKITKRGQNVTFRCDPISEHNRLYWYRQTLGQGPEFLTYFQNEAQLEKSRLLSDRFSAERPKGSFSTLEIQRTEQGDSAMYLCASSLTGGVTGELFFGEGSRLTVL.

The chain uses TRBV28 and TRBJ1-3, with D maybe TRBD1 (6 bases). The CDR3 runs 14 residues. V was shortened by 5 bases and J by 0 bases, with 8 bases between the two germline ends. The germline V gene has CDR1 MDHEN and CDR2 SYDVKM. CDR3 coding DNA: TGTGCCAGCAGTGGACAGTCCTCTGGAAACACCATATATTTT. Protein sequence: CASSGQSSGNTIYF.

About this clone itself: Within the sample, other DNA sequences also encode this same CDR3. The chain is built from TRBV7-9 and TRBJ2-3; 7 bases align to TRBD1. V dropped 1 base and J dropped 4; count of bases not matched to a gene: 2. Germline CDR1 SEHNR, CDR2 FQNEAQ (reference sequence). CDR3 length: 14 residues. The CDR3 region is CASSLVQGADTQYF. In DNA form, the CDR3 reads TGTGCCAGCAGCTTAGTTCAGGGGGCAGATACGCAGTATTTT.

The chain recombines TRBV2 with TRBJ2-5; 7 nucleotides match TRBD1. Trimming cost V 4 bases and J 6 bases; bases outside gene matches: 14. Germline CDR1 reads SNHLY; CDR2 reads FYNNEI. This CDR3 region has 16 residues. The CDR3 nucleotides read TGTGCCAGCAGTGTCACAGGGGCCCGCGCGAGAAAGACCCAGTACTTC. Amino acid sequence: CASSVTGARARKTQYF. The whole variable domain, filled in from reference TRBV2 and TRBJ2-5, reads EPEVTQTPSHQVTQMGQEVILRCVPISNHLYFYWYRQILGQKVEFLVSFYNNEISEKSEIFDDQFSVERPDGSNFTLKIRSTKLEDSAMYFCASSVTGARARKTQYFGPGTRLLVL.

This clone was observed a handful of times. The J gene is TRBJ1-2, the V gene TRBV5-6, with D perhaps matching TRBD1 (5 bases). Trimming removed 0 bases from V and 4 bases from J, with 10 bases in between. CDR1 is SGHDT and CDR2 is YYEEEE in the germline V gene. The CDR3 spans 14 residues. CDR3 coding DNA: TGTGCCAGCAGCTTGGCAGGGCACGGCTATGGCTACACCTTC. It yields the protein CASSLAGHGYGYTF.

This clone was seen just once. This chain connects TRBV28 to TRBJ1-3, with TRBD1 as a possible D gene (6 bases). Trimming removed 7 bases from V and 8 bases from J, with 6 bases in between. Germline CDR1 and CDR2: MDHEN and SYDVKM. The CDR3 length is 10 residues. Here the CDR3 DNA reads TGTGCCAGCAAGGGGGACACCATATATTTT. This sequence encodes CASKGDTIYF.

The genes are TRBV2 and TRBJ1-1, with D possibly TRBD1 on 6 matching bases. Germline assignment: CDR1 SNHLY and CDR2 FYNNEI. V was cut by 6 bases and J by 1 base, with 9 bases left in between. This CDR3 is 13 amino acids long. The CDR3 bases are TGTGCCAGCAGCGGACAGCGGAACACTGAAGCTTTCTTT. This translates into CASSGQRNTEAFF.

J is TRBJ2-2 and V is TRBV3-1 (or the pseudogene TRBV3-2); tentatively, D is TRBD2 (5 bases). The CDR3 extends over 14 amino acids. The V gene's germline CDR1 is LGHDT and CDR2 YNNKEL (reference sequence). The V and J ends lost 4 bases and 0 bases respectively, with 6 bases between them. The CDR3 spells CASSLTTNTGELFF. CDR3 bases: TGTGCCAGCAGCCTGACTACGAACACCGGGGAGCTGTTTTTT.

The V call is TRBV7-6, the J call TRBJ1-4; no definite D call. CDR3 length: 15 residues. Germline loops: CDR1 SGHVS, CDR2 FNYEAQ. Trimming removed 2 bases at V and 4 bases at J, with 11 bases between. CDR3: CASSLNAGNNEKLFF. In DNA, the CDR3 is TGTGCCAGCAGCTTAAACGCAGGAAATAATGAAAAACTGTTTTTT.

CDR3 protein: CSVEGAGGGQETQYF. In DNA form, the CDR3 reads TGCAGCGTTGAAGGAGCGGGAGGAGGGCAAGAGACCCAGTACTTC. The chain is built from TRBV29-1 and TRBJ2-5; 9 nucleotides align to TRBD2. The V segment lost 1 base and the J segment 2 bases; nucleotides outside the gene matches: 5. Germline V CDR1 and CDR2: SQVTM, ANQGSEA. There are 15 residues in the CDR3.

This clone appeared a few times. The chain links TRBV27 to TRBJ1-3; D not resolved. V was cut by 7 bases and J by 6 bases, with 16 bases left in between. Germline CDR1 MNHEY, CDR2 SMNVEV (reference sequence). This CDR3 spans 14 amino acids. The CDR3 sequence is CASMVPGSLNTIYF. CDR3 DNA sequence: TGTGCCAGCATGGTCCCGGGATCCTTAAACACCATATATTTT.

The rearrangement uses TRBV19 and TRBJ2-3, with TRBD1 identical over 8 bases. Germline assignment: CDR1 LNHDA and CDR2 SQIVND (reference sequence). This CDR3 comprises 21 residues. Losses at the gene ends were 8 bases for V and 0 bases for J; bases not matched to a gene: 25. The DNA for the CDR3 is TGTGCCAGTTCTCTTGGCATCGGACAGGGCGGACAATTCTATAGCACAGATACGCAGTATTTT. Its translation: CASSLGIGQGGQFYSTDTQYF.

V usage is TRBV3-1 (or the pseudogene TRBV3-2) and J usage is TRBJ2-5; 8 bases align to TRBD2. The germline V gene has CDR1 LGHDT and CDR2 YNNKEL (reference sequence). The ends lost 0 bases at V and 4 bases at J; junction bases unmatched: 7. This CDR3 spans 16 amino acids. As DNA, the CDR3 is TGTGCCAGCAGCCAAGATCTTTCCCTAGCGGGAGAGACCCAGTACTTC. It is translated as CASSQDLSLAGETQYF.

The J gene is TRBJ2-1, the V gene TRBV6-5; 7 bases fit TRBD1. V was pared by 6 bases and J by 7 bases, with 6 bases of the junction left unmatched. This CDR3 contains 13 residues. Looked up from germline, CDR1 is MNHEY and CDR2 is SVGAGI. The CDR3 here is CASRRTGKNEQFF. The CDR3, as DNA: TGTGCCAGCAGGCGGACAGGTAAAAATGAGCAGTTCTTC.

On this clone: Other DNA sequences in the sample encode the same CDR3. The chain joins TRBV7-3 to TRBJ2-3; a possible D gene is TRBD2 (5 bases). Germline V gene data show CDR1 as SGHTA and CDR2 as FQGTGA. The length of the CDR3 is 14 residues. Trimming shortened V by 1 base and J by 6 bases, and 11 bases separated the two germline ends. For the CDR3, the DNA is TGTGCCAGCAGCTTAAGCCCTTCGGGGGATACGCAGTATTTT. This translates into CASSLSPSGDTQYF.

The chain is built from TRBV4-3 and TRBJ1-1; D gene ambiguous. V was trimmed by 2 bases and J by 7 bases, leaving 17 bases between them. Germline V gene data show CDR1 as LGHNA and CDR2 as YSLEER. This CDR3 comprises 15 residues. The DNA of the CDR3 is TGCGCCAGCAGCCAAATATCTCACCTTATTAGTGAAGCTTTCTTT. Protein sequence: CASSQISHLISEAFF.

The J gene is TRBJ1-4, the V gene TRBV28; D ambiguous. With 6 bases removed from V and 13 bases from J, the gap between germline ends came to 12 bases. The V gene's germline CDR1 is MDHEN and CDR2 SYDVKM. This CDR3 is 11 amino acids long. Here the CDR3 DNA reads TGTGCCAGCAGCACGTTGAGAGGACTGTTTTTT. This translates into CASSTLRGLFF.

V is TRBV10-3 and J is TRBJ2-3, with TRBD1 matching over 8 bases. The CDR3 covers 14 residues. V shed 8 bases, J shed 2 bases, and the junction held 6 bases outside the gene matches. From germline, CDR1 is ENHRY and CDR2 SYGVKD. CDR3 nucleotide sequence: TGTGCCATCGCCCCACAGGGGGACACAGATACGCAGTATTTT. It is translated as CAIAPQGDTDTQYF.

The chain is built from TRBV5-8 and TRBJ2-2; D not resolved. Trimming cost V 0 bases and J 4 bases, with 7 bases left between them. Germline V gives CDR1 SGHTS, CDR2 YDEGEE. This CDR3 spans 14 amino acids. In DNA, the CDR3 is TGTGCCAGCAGCTTGGGGCAAATCACCGGGGAGCTGTTTTTT. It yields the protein CASSLGQITGELFF.

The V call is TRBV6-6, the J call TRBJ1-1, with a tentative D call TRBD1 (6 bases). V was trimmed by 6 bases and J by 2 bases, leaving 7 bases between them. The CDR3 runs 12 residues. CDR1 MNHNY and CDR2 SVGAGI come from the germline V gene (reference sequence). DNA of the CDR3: TGTGCCAGCAGAGGGGGAAACACTGAAGCTTTCTTT. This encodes CASRGGNTEAFF.